This record concerns one TCR beta chain sequence. Profiled with immunoSEQ multiplex PCR; TCRdb holds only in-frame clones, not every one. The profile shows 430,000 or so clones, about 88% of them singletons. Specified treatment: approximately 18 received Ad26.COV2.S at low or high dose, single or two shots; about 5 received placebo; per-sample allocation not given. It was on day 63 after the first vaccine or placebo injection that samples were taken. This CDR3 comprises 13 residues. After removal of 2 bases from V and 13 bases from J, the junction contained 7 bases not matched to a gene. CDR1 and CDR2 from the germline V gene are MNHEY and SMNVEV (reference sequence). The sample belongs to a study of Ad26.COV2.S vaccination and SARS-CoV-2 variants.

The TCR sequence derives from a person between 18 and 59 years old who received the Ad26.COV2.S COVID-19 vaccine or a placebo. The V gene is TRBV27, the J gene TRBJ1-2; 10 bases fit TRBD1. The sequencing used peripheral blood, collected in a trial of Ad26.COV2.S vaccine versus placebo. CDR3 in DNA: TGTGCCAGCAGTTTAATCGGGACAGGGGATTGCACCTTC. This sequence encodes CASSLIGTGDCTF.